These T cell receptor beta chains were read from a single sample in a study of blood T cells in healthy people across ages. TCRdb independently ran MiXCR on the 5' RACE reads; one entry per CDR3 protein. The table shows around 940,000 distinct CDR3 sequences, with about 51% occurring only once. Sequenced material: blood. Every receptor here comes from a woman in her sixties in good health. The CDR3 runs from the conserved cysteine through the conserved F or W. The order of the fields is clone size, J gene, D gene, V gene, CDR3 DNA, CDR3 protein. D genes are given only for firm matches. Size tells how often a clone was seen (once, few, many) or the class of an expanded clone, and some rows leave it out.

abundance: -; j_gene: TRBJ1-1; d_gene: -; v_gene: TRBV12-3/TRBV12-4; CDR3nt: TGTGCCAGCAGTTTTGGGAGACAGGCGAACACTGAAGCTTTCTTT; CDR3aa: CASSFGRQANTEAFF
abundance: -; j_gene: TRBJ2-1; d_gene: -; v_gene: TRBV29-1; CDR3nt: TGCAGCGTTGAGAGGTATGAGCAGTTCTTC; CDR3aa: CSVERYEQFF
abundance: -; j_gene: TRBJ1-2; d_gene: -; v_gene: TRBV5-1; CDR3nt: TGCGCCAGCAGCTTGGGCCCGCGGGACTATGGCTACACCTTC; CDR3aa: CASSLGPRDYGYTF
abundance: -; j_gene: TRBJ2-1; d_gene: -; v_gene: TRBV28; CDR3nt: TGTGCCAGCAGTCGGCTATCGAGCTCCTACAATGAGCAGTTCTTC; CDR3aa: CASSRLSSSYNEQFF
abundance: -; j_gene: TRBJ2-1; d_gene: -; v_gene: TRBV10-3; CDR3nt: TGTGCCATCAGTGAAGCCAGACATACCTACAATGAGCAGTTCTTC; CDR3aa: CAISEARHTYNEQFF
abundance: few; j_gene: TRBJ2-7; d_gene: -; v_gene: TRBV7-2; CDR3nt: TGTGCCAGCAGCTTAGTATTGGAGGCTGCTAGGATCTACGAGCAGTACTTC; CDR3aa: CASSLVLEAARIYEQYF
abundance: few; j_gene: TRBJ1-4; d_gene: -; v_gene: TRBV20-1; CDR3nt: TGCAGTGCTAGCCGGTGGGGGACTAATGAAAAACTGTTTTTT; CDR3aa: CSASRWGTNEKLFF
abundance: few; j_gene: TRBJ2-7; d_gene: -; v_gene: TRBV21-1; CDR3nt: TGTGCCAGCAATACGGATCCCAACTGCTACGAGCAGTACTTC; CDR3aa: CASNTDPNCYEQYF
abundance: -; j_gene: TRBJ1-5; d_gene: -; v_gene: TRBV7-9; CDR3nt: TGTGCCAGCAGCGGGCCGCTAAATCAGCCCCAGCATTTT; CDR3aa: CASSGPLNQPQHF
abundance: -; j_gene: TRBJ2-2; d_gene: -; v_gene: TRBV4-3; CDR3nt: TGCGCCAGCAGCGGCGAATGGGGGACCGGGGAGCTGTTTTTT; CDR3aa: CASSGEWGTGELFF
abundance: -; j_gene: TRBJ2-1; d_gene: -; v_gene: TRBV11-2; CDR3nt: TGTGCCAGCAGCTTAGCCTGGGGACTGGGCAGGAGCTCCTACAATGAGCAGTTCTTC; CDR3aa: CASSLAWGLGRSSYNEQFF
abundance: -; j_gene: TRBJ1-5; d_gene: -; v_gene: TRBV7-2; CDR3nt: TGTGCCAGCAGCGTTCAGAGGGGTCATCAGCCCCAGCATTTT; CDR3aa: CASSVQRGHQPQHF
abundance: -; j_gene: TRBJ2-7; d_gene: TRBD1; v_gene: TRBV11-3; CDR3nt: TGTGCCAGCAGCTCACGGGACAGGGGGTACAATGAGCAGTACTTC; CDR3aa: CASSSRDRGYNEQYF
abundance: -; j_gene: TRBJ2-3; d_gene: -; v_gene: TRBV7-2; CDR3nt: TGTGCCAGCAGCCAGACACGTACTAGCACAGATACGCAGTATTTT; CDR3aa: CASSQTRTSTDTQYF
abundance: -; j_gene: TRBJ2-2; d_gene: -; v_gene: TRBV6-5; CDR3nt: TGTGCCAGCAGTTGGAGCCAGGCGAACACCGGGGAACTGTTTTTT; CDR3aa: CASSWSQANTGELFF
abundance: -; j_gene: TRBJ2-4; d_gene: -; v_gene: TRBV30; CDR3nt: TGTGCTGCGGAGTATAAAAGCATTCAGTACTTC; CDR3aa: CAAEYKSIQYF
abundance: -; j_gene: TRBJ2-7; d_gene: -; v_gene: TRBV3-1; CDR3nt: TGTGCCAGCAGCCTACGATCTAGACCGGGGAGCTACGAGCAGTACTTC; CDR3aa: CASSLRSRPGSYEQYF
abundance: -; j_gene: TRBJ1-2; d_gene: -; v_gene: TRBV28; CDR3nt: TGTGCCAGCAGTTTATCCCCTCTGGGGGGCTACACCTTC; CDR3aa: CASSLSPLGGYTF
abundance: -; j_gene: TRBJ2-1; d_gene: TRBD2; v_gene: TRBV5-1; CDR3nt: TGCGCCAGCAGAGGGACTAGCGGGAGTGTCTACAATGAGCAGTTCTTC; CDR3aa: CASRGTSGSVYNEQFF
abundance: -; j_gene: TRBJ2-3; d_gene: -; v_gene: TRBV4-1; CDR3nt: TGCGCCAGCAGCCAAGTCTCGGGAGCGACAGATACGCAGTATTTT; CDR3aa: CASSQVSGATDTQYF
abundance: -; j_gene: TRBJ1-6; d_gene: TRBD1; v_gene: TRBV3-1; CDR3nt: TGTGCCAGCAGCCAAGGAGCCGGGACAGCTTATTCACCCCTCCACTTT; CDR3aa: CASSQGAGTAYSPLHF
abundance: many; j_gene: TRBJ2-5; d_gene: -; v_gene: TRBV11-2; CDR3nt: TGTGCCAGCAGCCTTCAGGGTAACCCCGGTGAGACCCAGTACTTC; CDR3aa: CASSLQGNPGETQYF
abundance: few; j_gene: TRBJ2-1; d_gene: -; v_gene: TRBV18; CDR3nt: TGTGCCAGCTCACCACAGTATGAGCAGTTCTTC; CDR3aa: CASSPQYEQFF
abundance: -; j_gene: TRBJ2-3; d_gene: -; v_gene: TRBV25-1; CDR3nt: TGTGCCAGCTCAGACAGGGGAGGGCCAGGAGATACACAGTATTTT; CDR3aa: CASSDRGGPGDTQYF
abundance: -; j_gene: TRBJ2-3; d_gene: -; v_gene: TRBV4-1; CDR3nt: TGCGCCAGCAGCCAACTTAGTCTTAGTTACACAGATACGCGGTATTTT; CDR3aa: CASSQLSLSYTDTRYF
abundance: -; j_gene: TRBJ2-4; d_gene: -; v_gene: TRBV28; CDR3nt: TGTGCCAGCAGTTCGACTCGGTATAGGTTAGCCAAAAACATTCAGTACTTC; CDR3aa: CASSSTRYRLAKNIQYF
abundance: -; j_gene: TRBJ2-1; d_gene: TRBD2; v_gene: TRBV27; CDR3nt: TGTGCCAGCAGTCCGGGACTAACCTACAATGAGCAGTTCTTC; CDR3aa: CASSPGLTYNEQFF
abundance: -; j_gene: TRBJ2-3; d_gene: -; v_gene: TRBV24-1; CDR3nt: TGTGCCACCAGTGATTCAGGGACGTTGGATACGCAGTATTTT; CDR3aa: CATSDSGTLDTQYF
abundance: many; j_gene: TRBJ2-4; d_gene: -; v_gene: TRBV12-3/TRBV12-4; CDR3nt: TGTGCCAGCAGTTTCCGTGTGGGGGCCAAAAACATTCAGTACTTC; CDR3aa: CASSFRVGAKNIQYF
abundance: -; j_gene: TRBJ1-1; d_gene: TRBD1; v_gene: TRBV29-1; CDR3nt: TGCAGCGGGAGGACAGGGGGGAACACTGAAGCTTTCTTT; CDR3aa: CSGRTGGNTEAFF
abundance: -; j_gene: TRBJ1-2; d_gene: -; v_gene: TRBV10-3; CDR3nt: TGTGCCATCACGCGGGGGAACTATGGCTACACCTTC; CDR3aa: CAITRGNYGYTF
abundance: -; j_gene: TRBJ2-5; d_gene: TRBD2; v_gene: TRBV28; CDR3nt: TGTGCCAGCAGTTCCGCCTCTGTCCGAGCGGGAGAGAGGCAGTACTTC; CDR3aa: CASSSASVRAGERQYF
abundance: -; j_gene: TRBJ2-1; d_gene: -; v_gene: TRBV7-9; CDR3nt: TGTGCCAGCAGCCCGGGGATGACCCAGTTCTTC; CDR3aa: CASSPGMTQFF
abundance: -; j_gene: TRBJ2-1; d_gene: -; v_gene: TRBV7-9; CDR3nt: TGTGCCAGCAGCTTAGGGGCTAGGGTATACAATGAGCAGTTCTTC; CDR3aa: CASSLGARVYNEQFF
abundance: few; j_gene: TRBJ2-6; d_gene: -; v_gene: TRBV15; CDR3nt: TGTGCCACCAGCAGAGATCTGGTCCCCTCTGGGGCCAACGTCCTGACTTTC; CDR3aa: CATSRDLVPSGANVLTF
abundance: -; j_gene: TRBJ2-7; d_gene: -; v_gene: TRBV11-2; CDR3nt: TGTGCCAGCACCCTGTCGGGGGTACCCCTCTACGAGCAGTACTTC; CDR3aa: CASTLSGVPLYEQYF
abundance: -; j_gene: TRBJ1-1; d_gene: -; v_gene: TRBV20-1; CDR3nt: TGCAGTGCTAGTTCAGGGGTGTACACTGAAGCTTTCTTT; CDR3aa: CSASSGVYTEAFF
abundance: few; j_gene: TRBJ1-2; d_gene: TRBD1; v_gene: TRBV9; CDR3nt: TGTGCCAGCAGCCGGGACAGGGGAGTTACTAACTATGGCTACACCTTC; CDR3aa: CASSRDRGVTNYGYTF
abundance: -; j_gene: TRBJ1-5; d_gene: -; v_gene: TRBV28; CDR3nt: TGTGCCAGCAGTTCCGGACTGTACAATCAGCCCCAGCATTTT; CDR3aa: CASSSGLYNQPQHF
abundance: -; j_gene: TRBJ2-1; d_gene: TRBD2; v_gene: TRBV5-1; CDR3nt: TGCGCCAGCAGCTTGGTTAGCGGGAGTGACTACAATGAGCAGTTCTTC; CDR3aa: CASSLVSGSDYNEQFF
abundance: once; j_gene: TRBJ2-6; d_gene: -; v_gene: TRBV20-1; CDR3nt: TGCAGTGCTAGAGATCGACGGTCTGGCGGGGCCAACGTCCTGACTTTC; CDR3aa: CSARDRRSGGANVLTF
abundance: -; j_gene: TRBJ2-2; d_gene: -; v_gene: TRBV3-1; CDR3nt: TGTGCCAGCAGCCAAGGGGGCCCCGCCGGGGAGCTGTTTTTT; CDR3aa: CASSQGGPAGELFF
abundance: -; j_gene: TRBJ1-3; d_gene: TRBD1; v_gene: TRBV10-3; CDR3nt: TGTGCCATCAGGAGGGACAGCTCTGGAAACACCATATATTTT; CDR3aa: CAIRRDSSGNTIYF
abundance: many; j_gene: TRBJ2-7; d_gene: TRBD2; v_gene: TRBV29-1; CDR3nt: TGCAGCGTCGGGTCTAGCGGCGAGCAGTACTTC; CDR3aa: CSVGSSGEQYF
abundance: few; j_gene: TRBJ2-3; d_gene: TRBD1; v_gene: TRBV12-3/TRBV12-4; CDR3nt: TGTGCCAGCAGTCGACAGGGGTTCACAGATACGCAGTATTTT; CDR3aa: CASSRQGFTDTQYF
abundance: -; j_gene: TRBJ2-6; d_gene: TRBD1; v_gene: TRBV5-5; CDR3nt: TGTGCCAGCAGCAACCGGGACAGGGGGCAGAGTTCTGGGGCCAACGTCCTGACTTTC; CDR3aa: CASSNRDRGQSSGANVLTF
abundance: -; j_gene: TRBJ2-7; d_gene: TRBD2; v_gene: TRBV7-2; CDR3nt: TGTGCCAGCAGCTTACGGAGCGGGGGGGGCCGGTACGAGCAGTACTTC; CDR3aa: CASSLRSGGGRYEQYF
abundance: -; j_gene: TRBJ1-4; d_gene: -; v_gene: TRBV4-3; CDR3nt: TGCGCCAGCAGCCAAAGGGTCCAGGTGTCTCAAAAACTGTTTTTT; CDR3aa: CASSQRVQVSQKLFF
abundance: -; j_gene: TRBJ2-5; d_gene: TRBD2; v_gene: TRBV29-1; CDR3nt: TGCAGCTCTCGGGGGGGAGAGACCCAGTACTTC; CDR3aa: CSSRGGETQYF
abundance: -; j_gene: TRBJ2-6; d_gene: -; v_gene: TRBV27; CDR3nt: TGTGCCGGCAGTTCGGTTTCCTCTGGGGCCAACGTCCTGACTTTC; CDR3aa: CAGSSVSSGANVLTF
abundance: few; j_gene: TRBJ2-5; d_gene: -; v_gene: TRBV6-5; CDR3nt: TGTGCCAGCAGTTACTCGGCGGGACAGCAAGAGACCCAGTACTTC; CDR3aa: CASSYSAGQQETQYF
abundance: -; j_gene: TRBJ2-7; d_gene: TRBD2; v_gene: TRBV4-3; CDR3nt: TGCGCCAGCAGCTCCGAACTAGCGGGAGGCGAGCAGTACTTC; CDR3aa: CASSSELAGGEQYF
abundance: few; j_gene: TRBJ1-1; d_gene: -; v_gene: TRBV15; CDR3nt: TGTGCCACCAGCAGAGATGTGGCAGCCAACACTGAAGCTTTCTTT; CDR3aa: CATSRDVAANTEAFF
abundance: -; j_gene: TRBJ2-1; d_gene: TRBD2; v_gene: TRBV20-1; CDR3nt: TGCAGTGCTAGAGGGACTAGCGGAAAAACCTACAATGAGCAGTTCTTC; CDR3aa: CSARGTSGKTYNEQFF